The sequence of this TCR beta chain was determined in a study of CD8 T cells in Susac syndrome. On this clonotype: Antigen specificity is unknown.

There are 13 residues in the CDR3. Trimming shortened V by 0 bases and J by 2 bases, and 3 bases separated the two germline ends. Germline V gene sequence: CDR1 MRHNA, CDR2 SNTAGT. Points from the study as a whole: An acknowledgment was made by the study that its TCR sequencing and HLA analysis involved relatively few individuals.

RNA totalling roughly 0.45 to 1 ug underwent reverse transcription with random hexamers. Each CDR3 protein gets one entry after TCRdb re-called the immunoSEQ multiplex PCR reads with MiXCR. The sample records about 77,000 distinct CDR3 sequences, about 93% being singletons. The receptor's source is a human donor with Susac syndrome. The source material was CD4+ T cells from PBMCs. V usage is TRBV6-4 and J usage is TRBJ2-3; D gene uncertain. The CDR3 spells CASSDSNTDTQYF. The CDR3 DNA sequence: TGTGCCAGCAGTGACTCAAACACAGATACGCAGTATTTT.